A selection of T cell receptor beta chains follows, all from one sample in a study of PD-1 blockade in classical Hodgkin lymphoma. Sequencing was performed with immunoSEQ multiplex PCR; in TCRdb, only in-frame clones are kept and a portion is missing. There are 9,000 to 10,000 clones in the sample; more than 85% occur only once, and about 8.3% lies in the top ten. What was sequenced was CD8+ T cells from blood. The receptors originated from a human donor with classical Hodgkin lymphoma. CDR3s include the opening cysteine and the closing phenylalanine or tryptophan. The D gene is left open where the match is weak.

TGCGCCAGCAGCCAGGAGCCCCAGGGAGGTATCAACACTGAAGCTTTCTTT,CASSQEPQGGINTEAFF,.,TRBJ1-1,TRBV5-1
TGTGCCTGGACAGATCAGAGCTCCTATAATTCACCCCTCCACTTT,CAWTDQSSYNSPLHF,.,TRBJ1-6,TRBV30
TGCGCCAGCAGTGAAGGGAGCGATGAGCAGTTCTTC,CASSEGSDEQFF,.,TRBJ2-1,TRBV10-1
TGTGCCAGCAGTTTATCCATGGGGGGTGAGCAGTTCTTC,CASSLSMGGEQFF,.,TRBJ2-1,TRBV27
TGTGCCAGCAGCTTGGGACATGGCTACACCTTC,CASSLGHGYTF,.,TRBJ1-2,TRBV5-6
TGTGCCAGCAGCTCTGACCCTAATTCACCCCTCCACTTT,CASSSDPNSPLHF,.,TRBJ1-6,TRBV7-3
TGTGCCAGCAGTTACGGGTCTAACTATGGCTACACCTTC,CASSYGSNYGYTF,.,TRBJ1-2,TRBV27
TGTGCCAGCAGCCGGGGGACTACGTCAGGCGAGCAGTACTTC,CASSRGTTSGEQYF,TRBD2,TRBJ2-7,TRBV27
TGTGCCAGCAGCTCGACAGGACAGGGGAAAAACGAGCAGTACTTC,CASSSTGQGKNEQYF,TRBD1,TRBJ2-7,TRBV11-2
TGTGCCAGCAGCCCTTACCTCGGGACAGGGGGCGAATATGGCTACGAGCAGTACTTC,CASSPYLGTGGEYGYEQYF,TRBD1,TRBJ2-7,TRBV11-3
TGTGCCAGTAGTATCTCTAGCCCCGCAGATACGCAGTATTTT,CASSISSPADTQYF,.,TRBJ2-3,TRBV19
TGTGCCTGGAACCTGGGACAGGCTGATGTAAAACTGTTTTTT,CAWNLGQADVKLFF,TRBD1,TRBJ1-4,TRBV30
TGTGCCAGCAGTCCCGACAGGGGTTACTCCTACGAGCAGTACTTC,CASSPDRGYSYEQYF,TRBD1,TRBJ2-7,TRBV28
TGTGCCAGCAGGCGCAGGGAGTTCAATCAGCCCCAGCATTTT,CASRRREFNQPQHF,.,TRBJ1-5,TRBV28
TGTGCCAGCACCTCTCTCCCGGGACCGGTCTATGGCTACACCTTC,CASTSLPGPVYGYTF,.,TRBJ1-2,TRBV27
TGTGCCAGCAGTCGTACTCCTCTTTTGGGGCAGTACTTC,CASSRTPLLGQYF,.,TRBJ2-7,TRBV27
TGCGCCAGCAGCGGCGAGGGACTAGCGGGACAAATCGAGTTCTTC,CASSGEGLAGQIEFF,TRBD2,TRBJ2-1,TRBV10-1
TGTGCCAGCTCACCTCTGGAGGGGGGCACTGAAGCTTTCTTT,CASSPLEGGTEAFF,.,TRBJ1-1,TRBV18
TGTGCCGGCCAGGGGGAGGGCCGCCACGAGCAGTACTTC,CAGQGEGRHEQYF,.,TRBJ2-7,TRBV5-4
TGTGCCAGCAGTGAACGCACGGCGGATGAGCAGGAAAAGTACATTCAGTACTTC,CASSERTADEQEKYIQYF,.,TRBJ2-4,TRBV2
TGTGCCATCAGTGGGGGCAACCCAAGGGAGACCCAGTACTTC,CAISGGNPRETQYF,.,TRBJ2-5,TRBV10-3